The T cell receptor (beta chain) described here comes from a study of blood T cells in healthy people across ages. A second PCR of roughly 7 to 11 cycles used a sample-barcoded 5' primer and a J-beta primer mix. From the 5' RACE reads, TCRdb called clonotypes with MiXCR, one entry per CDR3 protein. The data hold roughly 700,000 distinct CDR3 sequences, with around 48% observed a single time. The germline V and J ends were trimmed by 7 bases and 0 bases, with 14 bases remaining between them. Germline CDR1 SGHRS, CDR2 YFSETQ. The CDR3 is 15 residues long. This clonotype showed up just a few times. The receptor was isolated from a woman aged 60 to 75 in good health. The sequencing sample was made of blood. The V and J genes are TRBV5-1 and TRBJ2-1; D is possibly TRBD2 (6 bases). Written as DNA, the CDR3 is TGCGCCAGCCAAACGGACGGGAGCTCCTACAATGAGCAGTTCTTC. It translates to CASQTDGSSYNEQFF.